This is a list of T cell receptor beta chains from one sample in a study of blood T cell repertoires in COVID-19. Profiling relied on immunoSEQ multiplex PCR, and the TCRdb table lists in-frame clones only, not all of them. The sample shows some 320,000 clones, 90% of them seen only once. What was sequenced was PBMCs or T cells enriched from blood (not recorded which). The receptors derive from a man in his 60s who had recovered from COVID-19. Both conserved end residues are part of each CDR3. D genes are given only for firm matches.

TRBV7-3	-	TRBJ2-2	CASSARGGELFF	TGTGCCAGCAGCGCCAGGGGCGGGGAGCTGTTTTTT
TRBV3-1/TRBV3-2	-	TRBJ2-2	CASSHLGRVSGELFF	TGTGCCAGCAGCCACCTAGGCAGGGTCTCCGGGGAGCTGTTTTTT
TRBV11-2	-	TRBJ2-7	CASSPRREYEQYF	TGTGCCAGCAGCCCAAGGAGAGAGTACGAGCAGTACTTC
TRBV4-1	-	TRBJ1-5	CASSQDPAGRQPQHF	TGCGCCAGCAGCCAAGATCCTGCGGGGAGACAGCCCCAGCATTTT
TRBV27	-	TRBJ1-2	CASSLVPPRSGYTF	TGTGCCAGCAGTTTAGTCCCCCCGAGGAGTGGCTACACCTTC
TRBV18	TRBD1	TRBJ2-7	CASSPQGFVYEQYF	TGTGCCAGCTCTCCACAGGGGTTCGTGTACGAGCAGTACTTC
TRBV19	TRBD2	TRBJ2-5	CASNVAGGGETQYF	TGTGCCAGTAACGTAGCGGGAGGCGGGGAGACCCAGTACTTC
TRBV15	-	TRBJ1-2	CATSITLIGAGENYGYTF	TGTGCCACCAGCATTACCCTGATAGGTGCAGGGGAAAACTATGGCTACACCTTC
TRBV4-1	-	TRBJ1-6	CASSQVTGGSYNSPLHF	TGCGCCAGCAGCCAAGTGACGGGGGGCTCCTATAATTCACCCCTCCACTTT
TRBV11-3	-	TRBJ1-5	CASSLDWSQPQHF	TGTGCCAGCAGCTTAGATTGGAGTCAGCCCCAGCATTTT